This T cell receptor beta chain stems from a study of T cell clones after liver transplantation (dated by TCRdb to between 2019 and 2020). As for the study more broadly: Samples were obtained from ITN030ST, a randomized trial in which withdrawal of immunosuppression was attempted within 2 years of liver transplantation. Donor-reactive T cell clones were identified using TCRbeta sequencing after a pre-transplant mixed lymphocyte reaction and were then followed in post-transplant blood. As an antigen-independent comparator for the donor-reactive sequences, third party-reactive TCRbeta sequences from pre-transplant MLRs were identified as well. Three of the eight recipients were HCV-positive; the others were transplanted for non-autoimmune, non-viral indications. Until randomization at 12-24 months post-transplant, subjects were given standard immunosuppression, with no induction therapy. Tolerance was defined as complete immunosuppression withdrawal for at least one year with no rise in liver enzymes beyond twice the upper limit of normal. Blood samples were collected pre-transplant, pre-randomization before withdrawal, and post-randomization after either complete withdrawal or failed withdrawal. A cohort of 8 liver transplant recipients was studied, of whom 3 were classified as tolerant and 5 as non-tolerant.

Using immunoSEQ, frozen genomic DNA was subjected to high-throughput TCRbeta CDR3 sequencing, a process that included PCR amplification, mapping, bias correction and internal controls. The published analysis was carried out like this. Only productive rearrangements were retained, with each unique TCRbeta sequence defined by its CDR3 nucleotide sequence together with its V and J gene. For a sequence to be called donor-reactive, it needed a frequency of at least 0.01% and at least 5-fold expansion in CFSE-low cells compared with unstimulated pre-transplant cells. To ensure at least 90% detection power, minimum frequency thresholds were set for each subject based on that subject's lowest-template unstimulated sample. Jensen-Shannon divergence between the top 1000 TCRbeta sequences post-transplant and pre-transplant was used to measure repertoire turnover. Changes in detection of donor-reactive sequences were tested with two-sided Fisher's exact tests. Imported from immuneACCESS, the table was reduced by TCRdb to in-frame sequences with V and J called. These copies leave out some clones; in studies compared against another copy, an unresolved V gene accounts for under half, and the cause of the remainder is not known. D and trimming were read from the DNA, whereas the V and J calls and clone size are those reported in that table. The sample yields roughly 15,000 clones; less than 85% were counted once. Jointly, the top ten make up approximately 30% of the sample.

The investigation overall reported the following: A significant post-transplant decrease in circulating donor-reactive CD4 TCRbeta sequences was observed in most of the 8 subjects, irrespective of tolerance or HCV status. Without allograft tissue specimens, donor-reactive T cells may have migrated into the graft rather than being deleted. Low numbers of available donor cells limited the measurable donor-reactive repertoire in a couple of subjects. When repertoire turnover was taken into account, detection of donor-reactive sequences was significantly reduced in 7 of 8 subjects for CD4 and in 8 of 8 subjects for CD8. Donor-reactive sequences decreased more than third party-reactive sequences, which suggests partial antigen-specific deletion that was not related to withdrawal success. The conclusions were preliminary, being limited by small, heterogeneous patient numbers and by non-standardized post-transplant time points.

Taken from cysteine to phenylalanine, the CDR3 has 15 residues. Only the CDR3 portion is preserved as DNA: 45 bases, with reading frame beginning at the first base. Here V drops 2 bases and J drops 8 bases, and the junction holds 7 bases not matched to any gene. The germline V gene gives CDR1 as ENHRY and CDR2 as SYGVKD. Details on this clone: This receptor's antigen is unknown. No much larger clone is present one base from it, and per-base qualities are unavailable.

Unstimulated PBMCs, after thawing, were stained for CD3, CD4 and CD8 and then FACS-sorted into CD3+CD4+ and CD3+CD8+ populations. Each of the 8 studied subjects was randomized to immunosuppression withdrawal. The Qiagen DNeasy Blood and Tissue Kit was used to isolate genomic DNA. The sequenced sample was CD8+ T cells from blood, obtained around 48 months after liver transplant. This receptor was obtained from a human patient who received a liver transplant. After transplantation, some T cells may belong to the graft donor instead of the recipient. The receptor chain draws on TRBV10-3 and TRBJ2-1; a stretch of 9 junction bases matches TRBD2. Here the CDR3 is given as CAISEKTSGGDEQFF. The DNA reads as follows: TGTGCCATCAGTGAGAAGACTAGCGGCGGGGATGAGCAGTTCTTC.